This T cell receptor beta chain comes out of a study of OX40 agonist ivuxolimab in advanced cancers. Study-wide points: At doses 0.1 to 3.0 mg/kg, CD4+ and CD8+ clones expanded. Compared with CD4+, CD8+ T cells on average had more expanded clones.

A note on this clone: Its antigen is unknown.

Germline V gene lookup returns CDR1 SGHNT and CDR2 YYREEE (reference sequence). The CDR3 loop spans 14 amino acids. With V trimmed by 4 bases and J by 13 bases, 10 bases remained unmatched. Using immunoSEQ multiplex PCR, the repertoire was profiled, and TCRdb retains in-frame clones only, with some absent. The sample yields 95,000 to 150,000 clones, just over 90% seen once. The sample in question was CD4+ or CD8+ T cells sorted from blood, obtained in a trial of the OX40 agonist ivuxolimab. The sequence was collected from an adult with an advanced solid tumor such as melanoma, head and neck, liver or kidney cancer. The V call is TRBV5-4, the J call TRBJ1-6; 8 bases are shared with TRBD1. The CDR3 region is CASSIGGQVVPLHF. The CDR3 DNA follows: TGTGCCAGCAGCATTGGGGGACAGGTGGTTCCCCTCCACTTT.